A selection of T cell receptor beta chains follows, all from one sample in a study of T cells expressing NK-cell markers. TCRdb re-analyzed the 5' RACE reads; it lists each CDR3 protein once, without DNA. The sample includes around 470,000 distinct CDR3 sequences. The sample consisted of blood T cells: a sorted CD56 or NKG2C T cell subset, CD4+ or CD8+ T cells, or bulk PBMC T cells (not recorded which). The receptors originated from a woman aged 45 to 65 in good health. Each CDR3 is given with its conserved first and last residue.

j_call v_call cdr3_aa
TRBJ1-1 TRBV29-1 CSVGLLRQGNTEAFF
TRBJ2-6 TRBV6-2/TRBV6-3 CASSYLAGLSGANVLTF
TRBJ2-7 TRBV3-1 CASSRSRFEQYF
TRBJ2-5 TRBV30 CAWSVVGETQYF
TRBJ1-1 TRBV15 CATSSEDRVYAFF
TRBJ1-3 TRBV5-1 CASSLGQTSSGNTIYF
TRBJ2-2 TRBV29-1 CSVSTGRAGTGELFF
TRBJ1-5 TRBV12-3/TRBV12-4 CASSLGTGGSNQPQHF
TRBJ2-1 TRBV4-1 CASSQDRGLANEQFF
TRBJ2-5 TRBV5-1 CASSFQRSGETQYF
TRBJ1-5 TRBV6-9 CAGHVTRAHSNQPQHF
TRBJ2-3 TRBV20-1 CSANAGGFTDTQYF
TRBJ2-3 TRBV5-6 CASPRLEGLADTQYF
TRBJ2-3 TRBV12-3/TRBV12-4 CASSSVKDTQYF
TRBJ1-1 TRBV15 CATRLTGEFSEAFF
TRBJ2-5 TRBV12-3/TRBV12-4 CASSSNRDRLGTQYF
TRBJ1-2 TRBV10-3 CAISAVTGMNGYTF
TRBJ2-1 TRBV5-1 CASSPTLQGQEQFF
TRBJ2-2 TRBV5-1 CASSRTGADTGELFF
TRBJ2-1 TRBV7-2 CASSSRSLSSYNEQFF
TRBJ2-1 TRBV7-9 CASSPGQGWNEQFF
TRBJ2-2 TRBV10-2 CASSESWLATGELFF
TRBJ2-1 TRBV7-9 CASSLGDRGRANEQFF
TRBJ2-3 TRBV5-1 CASSLAPLGTDTQYF
TRBJ2-5 TRBV24-1 CATSDLGASGAGTQYF
TRBJ2-2 TRBV30 CAWSRQVTGELFF
TRBJ2-2 TRBV5-1 CASSPNVAGDTGELFF
TRBJ2-1 TRBV5-1 CASSLEVLAGGHEQFF
TRBJ2-7 TRBV9 CASSVEDGGAGEQYF
TRBJ2-2 TRBV27 CASSFWGTGELFF
TRBJ1-1 TRBV12-3/TRBV12-4 CASSPRGRTEAFF
TRBJ2-1 TRBV20-1 CSASDSGRTNEQFF
TRBJ2-5 TRBV5-1 CASSPEKRLAGPRETQYF
TRBJ2-1 TRBV29-1 CSVALAGDSYNEQFF
TRBJ2-5 TRBV7-9 CATITRGQETQYF
TRBJ2-3 TRBV20-1 CSAGTSTGRWTDTQYF
TRBJ2-1 TRBV2 CATETSGNYNEQFF
TRBJ2-1 TRBV27 CASTRTGGLEQFF
TRBJ2-4 TRBV24-1 CATSDGTPRAKNIQYF
TRBJ2-1 TRBV5-5 CASSFRGLAGGRNEQFF